A selection of T cell receptor beta chains follows, all from one sample in a study of T cell repertoires in cytomegalovirus infection. TCRdb analysed the reads with MiXCR anew, one entry per CDR3 protein. This table has 150,000 to 200,000 distinct CDR3 sequences, under 30% appearing once. The sample was PBMCs. The receptor set was obtained from a human donor in good health (CMV status not recorded). Some clones in this sample may be carry-over from other donors' samples. The CDR3 runs from the conserved cysteine through the conserved F or W. The D gene is left open where the match is weak. Size is stated for part of the rows, as once, few or many counts, or as a class when the clone is expanded.

d_gene	j_gene	len	v_gene	abundance	CDR3nt	CDR3aa
.	TRBJ2-1	12	TRBV7-2	.	TGTGCCAGCAGCCGCGATTTGGATGAGCAGTTCTTC	CASSRDLDEQFF
.	TRBJ1-1	14	TRBV7-8	.	TGTGCCAGCAGCTTAGCGTTTAGTGGTCGGGGAGCTTTCTTT	CASSLAFSGRGAFF
.	TRBJ2-5	11	TRBV29-1	.	TGCAGCGCGGGACCCTTAGAGACCCAGTACTTC	CSAGPLETQYF
.	TRBJ1-6	15	TRBV7-2	.	TGTGCCAGCAGCTTAGACACTGCGCTTAATTCACCCCTCCACTTT	CASSLDTALNSPLHF
.	TRBJ1-4	13	TRBV12-3/TRBV12-4	few	TGTGCCAGCACTTACGGTGACACCGAAAAACTGTTTTTT	CASTYGDTEKLFF
.	TRBJ2-7	15	TRBV7-2	many	TGTGCCAGCAGCTTAGGGGGGTATTGGAGGTACGAGCAGTACTTC	CASSLGGYWRYEQYF
TRBD1	TRBJ1-1	15	TRBV20-1	.	TGCAGTGCTAGCCCGGGACAGGGAGATTACACTGAAGCTTTCTTT	CSASPGQGDYTEAFF
TRBD2	TRBJ2-5	17	TRBV12-3/TRBV12-4	many	TGTGCCAGCAGTTTACCCCCCTTTAGCGGGGGGGCCGAGACCCAGTACTTC	CASSLPPFSGGAETQYF
.	TRBJ1-2	16	TRBV7-2	.	TGTGCCAGCAGCTACAGGCCGGGGCGCACTCTTCGTGGCTACACCTTC	CASSYRPGRTLRGYTF
TRBD2	TRBJ2-5	14	TRBV14	.	TGTGCCAGCAGCGAAGCGGGACTCCAAGAGACCCAGTACTTC	CASSEAGLQETQYF
TRBD1	TRBJ2-1	15	TRBV7-3	.	TGTGCCAGCAGCCTAAATCTGAGGGACAGCAATGAGCAGTTCTTC	CASSLNLRDSNEQFF
TRBD1	TRBJ2-4	15	TRBV7-2	.	TGTGCCAGCAGCTTATATGGGACAGGGGGCATCGCGAAGTACTTC	CASSLYGTGGIAKYF
.	TRBJ1-1	15	TRBV7-8	.	TGTGCCAGCAGCCCTAGGAGCCTTATGAACACTGATGCTTTCTTT	CASSPRSLMNTDAFF
.	TRBJ2-2	13	TRBV14	.	TGTGCCAGCAGCCAAGTAGCGGCCGGGGAGCTGTTTTTT	CASSQVAAGELFF
.	TRBJ2-7	19	TRBV27	few	TGTGCCAGCAGTTTAGGGTTTGGGGGGACAGACAATCCCCTCTACGAGCAGTACTTC	CASSLGFGGTDNPLYEQYF
.	TRBJ1-6	15	TRBV6-6	.	TGTGCCAGCAGTTACCCCGAAGGGGGTAATTCACCCCTCCACTTT	CASSYPEGGNSPLHF
.	TRBJ1-3	16	TRBV7-8	many	TGTGCCAGCAGCTTAGCGTGGGAACGCTCTGGAAACACCATATATTTT	CASSLAWERSGNTIYF
.	TRBJ2-7	14	TRBV2	few	TGTGCCAGCAGTGTGCAGGCCCTTGCCTACGAGCAGTACTTC	CASSVQALAYEQYF
TRBD1	TRBJ1-5	15	TRBV18	.	TGTGCCAGCTCACCTCCAGGGGGCGCGGAGCAGCCCCAGCATTTT	CASSPPGGAEQPQHF
.	TRBJ2-1	18	TRBV4-2	once	TGTGCCAGCAGCCAAGAACCAGGCAGGGGGGACTCCTACAATGAGCAGTTCTTC	CASSQEPGRGDSYNEQFF
.	TRBJ1-5	12	TRBV28	.	TGTGCCAGCAGTCCAAATGATAAGCCCCAGCATTTT	CASSPNDKPQHF
.	TRBJ1-4	13	TRBV7-2	many	TGTGCCAGCGGCCGGGGCATCAATGAAAAACTGTTTTTT	CASGRGINEKLFF
.	TRBJ1-1	14	TRBV19	.	TGTGCCAGTAGTAGGGGGGAACTCGCCACTGAAGCTTTCTTT	CASSRGELATEAFF
.	TRBJ1-1	15	TRBV12-5	few	TGTGCTAGTGGTTTGGTAGTAAGCGTAGGCACTGAAGCTTTCTTT	CASGLVVSVGTEAFF
TRBD2	TRBJ2-1	15	TRBV7-6	many	TGTGCCAGCAGCTTATCCAGCGGGGGTTACAATGAGCAGTTCTTC	CASSLSSGGYNEQFF
TRBD1	TRBJ1-1	15	TRBV7-9	.	TGTGCCAGCAGCCCCGGACAGGGGAGATCGGCTGAAGCTTTCTTT	CASSPGQGRSAEAFF
.	TRBJ2-2	18	TRBV18	.	TGTGCCAGCTCACCAAAGGTGGGAAAACGGCAGAACACCGGGGAGCTGTTTTTT	CASSPKVGKRQNTGELFF
.	TRBJ2-7	16	TRBV7-2	many	TGTGCCAGCAGCTTAGTCTCTCTCGGGGGTCAGTTGGAGCAGTACTTC	CASSLVSLGGQLEQYF
TRBD2	TRBJ2-1	16	TRBV5-8	.	TGTACCAGCAGCGTACTAGCGGGGGGTTCCTACAATGAGCAGTTCTTC	CTSSVLAGGSYNEQFF
TRBD1	TRBJ1-5	17	TRBV20-1	.	TGCAGTGCCCTACCGGGACAGGGACATTATAGCAATCAGCCCCAGCATTTT	CSALPGQGHYSNQPQHF
.	TRBJ1-2	15	TRBV6-5	.	TGTGCCAGCAGTTACTCTAGGACAGATTCCTATGGCTACACCTTC	CASSYSRTDSYGYTF
.	TRBJ2-7	14	TRBV5-6	.	TGTGCCAGCAGCTTTGGAAGGGGAAGCGCCGAGCAGTACTTC	CASSFGRGSAEQYF
.	TRBJ1-1	14	TRBV29-1	few	TGCAGCGTTGCAAAGGACACCCCGAACACTGAAGCTTTCTTT	CSVAKDTPNTEAFF